This T cell receptor (beta chain) was profiled in a study of technical replicates of blood from a few donors. Libraries were prepared by immunoSEQ multiplex PCR; TCRdb keeps only in-frame clonotypes and omits some of them. The table has around 54,000 clones, 90% to 96% seen once. The CDR3 sequence is 13 residues long. V was clipped by 6 bases and J by 6 bases; unmatched bases: 4. Looked up from germline, CDR1 is SNHLY and CDR2 is FYNNEI. This receptor was taken from a human donor in good health. This chain joins TRBV2 and TRBJ1-2; 10 bases are shared with TRBD1. The sequencing sample was made of T cells isolated from PBMCs. The chain's CDR3 is CASRAGTGDGYTF. CDR3 DNA: TGTGCCAGCAGGGCCGGGACAGGGGATGGCTACACCTTC. Together with reference TRBV2 and TRBJ1-2, the CDR3 gives the full variable domain: EPEVTQTPSHQVTQMGQEVILRCVPISNHLYFYWYRQILGQKVEFLVSFYNNEISEKSEIFDDQFSVERPDGSNFTLKIRSTKLEDSAMYFCASRAGTGDGYTFGSGTRLTVV.